Listed below are T cell receptor beta chains from one sample, sequenced in a study of T-cell memory formation after mild COVID-19. MiXCR was run by TCRdb on the 5' RACE reads, yielding one entry per CDR3 protein. The sample contains about 190,000 distinct CDR3 sequences, over 9.5% of which appear only once. The sample taken for sequencing was PBMCs or a T cell subset sorted from them (not recorded which). All receptors derive from a young man who had mild COVID-19 (a few samples of this study predate the infection). Cell type and time point are not known. The CDR3 runs from the conserved cysteine through the conserved F or W. A D gene is named only where the DNA matches it firmly. Expanded clones get a size class; other rows say once, few or many, or leave the size out.

size	J	V	D	DNA	CDR3
-	TRBJ1-6	TRBV4-1	-	TGCGCCAGCAGCCAGGGGTGGGCACCCCTCCACTTT	CASSQGWAPLHF
-	TRBJ2-7	TRBV7-2	-	TGTGCCAGCAGCTTTCACGGGACTCTCTCCTACGAGCAGTACTTC	CASSFHGTLSYEQYF
few	TRBJ1-4	TRBV30	TRBD1	TGTGCCTGGAACAGGGGGCTCGAAAAACTGTTTTTT	CAWNRGLEKLFF
-	TRBJ1-3	TRBV20-1	-	TGCAGTGCTAGGAAGGGAGGAGGTGCGACAGGAAACACCATATATTTT	CSARKGGGATGNTIYF
-	TRBJ1-2	TRBV29-1	-	TGCAGCGTTGAGTGGATTGGGGGAAACTATGGCTACACCTTC	CSVEWIGGNYGYTF
-	TRBJ2-2	TRBV4-1	TRBD2	TGCGCCAGCAGCCAACAAGGCGGGGGTGCGAACACCGGGGAGCTGTTTTTT	CASSQQGGGANTGELFF
few	TRBJ1-2	TRBV20-1	TRBD1	TGCAGTGCTAGGGACCTTGGACAGGCCTATGGCTACACCTTC	CSARDLGQAYGYTF
many	TRBJ2-1	TRBV5-1	-	TGCGCCAGCAGCTTGGCCGTGGCGAGCTCCTACAATGAGCAGTTCTTC	CASSLAVASSYNEQFF
-	TRBJ2-2	TRBV24-1	-	TGTGCCACCAGTGCATCTAAGAATTTTGTCACGAACACCGGGGAGCTGTTTTTT	CATSASKNFVTNTGELFF
few	TRBJ2-6	TRBV6-2/TRBV6-3	TRBD1	TGTGCCAGCAGTCAAGGACAGGGATTCACTTTC	CASSQGQGFTF
few	TRBJ2-7	TRBV6-5	-	TGTGCCAGCAACGGACCGGCCTACGAGCAGTACTTC	CASNGPAYEQYF
many	TRBJ2-1	TRBV19	TRBD2	TGTGCCAGTAGTAGCCCGGGACTAGCTGCAGGGGATGAGCAGTTCTTC	CASSSPGLAAGDEQFF
-	TRBJ1-5	TRBV6-6	TRBD1	TGTGCCAGCAGTTACTCGGACAGGGCCCAGCCCCAGCATTTT	CASSYSDRAQPQHF
many	TRBJ1-1	TRBV6-5	TRBD1	TGTGCCAGCAGTTACCGGACAGGGGGCGGCACTGAAGCTTTCTTT	CASSYRTGGGTEAFF
few	TRBJ2-1	TRBV7-9	-	TGTGCCAGCAGTACAGAACTTGGGGGCTGGTCCTACAATGAGCAGTTCTTC	CASSTELGGWSYNEQFF
few	TRBJ1-1	TRBV5-1	-	TGCGCCAGCAGCCAAACCTGGAACACTGAAGCTTTCTTT	CASSQTWNTEAFF
few	TRBJ1-2	TRBV12-3/TRBV12-4	-	TGTGCCAGCAGTTTGGCAGGGGTTAACTATGGCTACACCTTC	CASSLAGVNYGYTF
-	TRBJ2-1	TRBV29-1	-	TGCAGCGTCCACGAACTTGGGCAGTTCTTC	CSVHELGQFF
-	TRBJ2-7	TRBV6-5	-	TGTGCCAGCAGTTCAACCGCGACCACTCGAAAGCAGTACTTC	CASSSTATTRKQYF
few	TRBJ2-5	TRBV7-6	-	TGTGCCAGCGGCAGGGTCAGGGAAGAGACCCAGTACTTC	CASGRVREETQYF
many	TRBJ2-2	TRBV18	TRBD1	TGTGCCAGCTCACCACCGGACAGGGCATTAATCGGGGAGCTGTTTTTT	CASSPPDRALIGELFF
few	TRBJ1-5	TRBV28	-	TGTGCCTATTCGGGGGAGTCGTGGCAGCCCCAGCATTTT	CAYSGESWQPQHF
few	TRBJ2-3	TRBV6-1	-	TGTGCCAGCAGTGAGCGGGGGACACCTCATACGCAGTATTTT	CASSERGTPHTQYF
-	TRBJ1-2	TRBV9	-	TGTGCCAGCAGCGTCCAGGGTTCGAACTATGGCTACACCTTC	CASSVQGSNYGYTF
few	TRBJ1-2	TRBV7-2	TRBD1	TGTGCCAGCAGCCGGGGACAGGGAAGGGGCTACACCTTC	CASSRGQGRGYTF
-	TRBJ2-7	TRBV7-3	-	TGTGCCAGCAGCTCAACAGGCACCGGCAACGAGCAGTACTTC	CASSSTGTGNEQYF
many	TRBJ2-1	TRBV7-2	-	TGTGCCAGCAGCCCGCCAGGGCCTACTGAGCAGTTCTTC	CASSPPGPTEQFF